The clone carrying this T cell receptor (beta chain) was recorded at least ten times. Its target is not known. Germline V gene data show CDR1 as MNHEY and CDR2 as SVGEGT. This CDR3 is built from 15 residues. Trimming left V 4 bases short and J 1 base short, with 13 bases between. This entry comes from a study of CD8 T cells in ankylosing spondylitis. Findings of the study overall: Disease-linked clones had a CD8+ phenotype and relatively low frequency in peripheral blood. Enrichment of disease-linked clones was reportedly significant in matched ankylosing spondylitis synovial fluid.

In making TCR beta libraries, quantitative 5'-RACE with molecular barcodes was used. MiXCR, run by TCRdb on the 5' RACE reads, gives a single entry per CDR3 protein. Among approximately 200,000 distinct CDR3 sequences listed, roughly 13% were seen once. This clonotype was obtained from a female donor with ankylosing spondylitis or in good health (not recorded which). The specimen was blood, either unsorted or a sorted T cell fraction (not recorded which). The chain carries TRBV6-2 or TRBV6-3 and TRBJ1-1; tentative D call: TRBD1 (6 bases). The CDR3 spells CASSFIQGQNTEAFF. The CDR3 DNA reads TGTGCCAGCAGTTTTATACAGGGACAGAACACTGAAGCTTTCTTT.